This record looks at one T cell receptor (beta chain) sequence and its context. The antigen this receptor binds is unknown. No per-base quality is available; no much larger clone lies one base away. For the CD8 naive samples, CD45RO-negative cells were positively selected for CCR7, yielding a CD45RA+CCR7+ population from which TemRA cells were excluded. The donors were healthy, HIV-negative adults with no recently reported acute infections or vaccinations. All donors were Caucasian adults living in Nashville, Tennessee, USA. Blood was obtained by leukapheresis, after which PBMCs were separated by Ficoll-Histopaque density gradient centrifugation and cryopreserved in liquid nitrogen vapor phase. Analytical flow cytometry was used to check the purity and quantity of each magnetically sorted T cell population. Each sorted fraction had its genomic DNA isolated and then quantified by UV absorbance on a Nanodrop 2000c.

The data derive from a study of shared clonotypes between healthy human individuals (dated by TCRdb to between 2020 and 2021). Background for the entire study: The cohort comprised two women and a few men aged 18 to 49 years. For each donor, CD4 naive and CD4 memory were each given three plates, CD8 naive was given two plates, and CD8 memory was given one plate. The study deeply sequenced blood TCR repertoires of about 5 healthy adults to estimate repertoire size and the extent of clonotype sharing between individuals. To increase sequencing depth and limit assay-specific biases, different laboratories used diverse techniques to prepare libraries and sequence TCR repertoires. Each donor's leukapheresis produced roughly between roughly 0.85 and 10 billion PBMCs.

A distance of 7 bases separates the germline ends of V and J, which lose 4 bases and 1 base respectively. The CDR3 runs 13 amino acids, cysteine and phenylalanine included. Of the read, only the CDR3 DNA is kept; its 39 bases are in frame from base 1. Based on the germline V gene (reference sequence), the CDR1 and CDR2 sequences are SEHNR and FQNEAQ. Paper-wide results and their limitations: Based on pairwise subsampling, the degree of clonotype sharing among donors was expected to be affected by sequencing depth. Because the study included a small number of donors, the genetic and exposure-history diversity represented was limited. Compared with non-shared clonotypes, clonotypes shared by all four sorted-subset donors had higher generation probabilities. Estimated clonotype richness was generally larger for naive than for memory subsets. Sampling was restricted to blood, and TCR repertoires in tissues likely differ from the TCR repertoires found in blood. Rarefaction of sorted-subset datasets indicated incomplete sequencing despite the large sequencing depth. Sharing across several donors was observed for roughly 5% of naive CD4, under 4% of naive CD8, 2% to 2.5% of memory CD4, and roughly 0.4% of memory CD8 clonotypes.

Using the deep immunoSEQ assay, multiplex PCR amplified TCR CDR3 regions from genomic DNA. Genomic DNA extracted from each cell subset was distributed evenly over all wells of several immunoSEQ 96-well plates, and each plate served as one replicate. For sorted subsets, 200 to 250 ng of genomic DNA, equivalent to roughly 30,000 T cell genomes, went into each replicate PCR. Purified libraries were measured with a Qubit 3.0 fluorometer, size-checked on a Bioanalyzer 2100, and measured again with the KAPA Library Quantification kit. A separate single-read 150-cycle Illumina NextSeq 550 flow cell was used to sequence each immunoSEQ 96-well plate. Per the original workflow: Because the immunoSEQ output held only junctional sequences and lacked quality scores, the filtering could not match the filtering applied to full-length reads. To assign V/J genes and CDR3, sequences were annotated using PyIR, a Python wrapper for IgBLAST v1.9, with IMGT germline references. Reads were filtered out if the reads had weak V/J assignments (E-value above 1e-6), no CDR3, stop codons, out-of-frame junctions, or ambiguous translated residues. V3J clonotypes were defined by identical inferred V gene, J gene, and CDR3 amino acid sequence. Percentage overlap between repertoires was calculated by dividing the number of shared unique clonotypes by the size of the smaller repertoire. Three approaches were used to assess repertoire richness: RTK rarefaction, the Chao1 estimator, and Recon v2.1 estimates of unobserved clonotypes. For all TCRbeta clonotypes obtained by the gDNA method from four donors, generation probabilities were computed with OLGA. TCRdb provides this immuneACCESS table in a form limited to in-frame rearrangements. Some clones are lacking; in checked studies, under half of them reflect an unresolved V gene, and why the rest are absent is not known. The DNA was the basis for D and trimming; V, J and clone size are from that table. The sample has about 870,000 clones on record, about 91% of them singletons. About 24% of the sample rests with the top ten.

Here the chain combines TRBV7-9 and TRBJ1-1, with the D gene call left open. The sequenced sample consisted of naive CD8+ T cells sorted from blood. The cell subset or site label corresponds to: CD45RA+CCR7+. The TCR originated in a man aged 25 to 40 in good health. The bases are TGTGCCAGCAGCTGGTCAGGGAACACTGAAGCTTTCTTT. This gives the protein CASSWSGNTEAFF.